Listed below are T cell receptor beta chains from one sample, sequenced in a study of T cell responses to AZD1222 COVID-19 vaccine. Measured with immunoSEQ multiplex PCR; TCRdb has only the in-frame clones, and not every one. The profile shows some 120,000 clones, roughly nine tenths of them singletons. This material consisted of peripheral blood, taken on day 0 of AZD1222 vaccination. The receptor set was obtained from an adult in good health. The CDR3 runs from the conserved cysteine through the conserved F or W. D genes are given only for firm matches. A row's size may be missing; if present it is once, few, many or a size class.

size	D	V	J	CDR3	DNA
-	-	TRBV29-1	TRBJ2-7	CSVESPGREQYF	TGCAGCGTTGAATCGCCCGGACGGGAGCAGTACTTC
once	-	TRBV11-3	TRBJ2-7	CASSLGASGLYEQYF	TGTGCCAGCAGCTTAGGGGCCAGCGGTCTCTACGAGCAGTACTTC
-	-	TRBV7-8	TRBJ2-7	CASSVLRDGGIQYF	TGTGCCAGCAGCGTTCTCCGGGACGGTGGGATCCAGTACTTC
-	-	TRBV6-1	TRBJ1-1	CASSEGRDQGPFRF	TGTGCCAGCAGTGAAGGGCGGGACCAAGGGCCGTTTCGATTT
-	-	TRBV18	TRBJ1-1	CASSSTQGDTEAFF	TGTGCCAGCTCCTCAACTCAGGGCGACACTGAAGCTTTCTTT
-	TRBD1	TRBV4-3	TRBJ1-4	CASSQDRSRGLEKLFF	TGCGCCAGCAGCCAAGATCGGTCCAGGGGGCTTGAAAAACTGTTTTTT
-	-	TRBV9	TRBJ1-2	CASSVANGGGYGYTF	TGTGCCAGCAGCGTAGCCAACGGGGGCGGCTATGGCTACACCTTC
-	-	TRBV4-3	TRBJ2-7	CASSPGRDTYEQYF	TGCGCCAGCAGCCCTGGGAGGGACACCTACGAGCAGTACTTC
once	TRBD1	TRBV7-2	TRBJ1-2	CASSPPTGVNYGYTF	TGTGCCAGCAGCCCCCCAACAGGGGTAAACTATGGCTACACCTTC
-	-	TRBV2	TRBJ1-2	CASSEGGGRLSGYTF	TGTGCCAGCAGTGAAGGGGGGGGGCGGCTAAGCGGCTACACCTTC
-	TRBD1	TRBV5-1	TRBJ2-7	CASSSLGTGNYEQYF	TGCGCCAGCAGCTCTCTTGGGACAGGGAACTACGAGCAGTACTTC
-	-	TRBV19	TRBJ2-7	CASSIRGNPTYEQYF	TGTGCCAGTAGTATTCGAGGGAATCCCACCTACGAGCAGTACTTC
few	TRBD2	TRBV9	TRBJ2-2	CASSPRLAGETGELFF	TGTGCCAGCAGTCCTAGACTAGCGGGAGAAACCGGGGAGCTGTTTTTT
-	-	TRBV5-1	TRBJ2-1	CASYSGDGPYNEQFF	TGCGCCAGCTACTCTGGGGACGGGCCCTACAATGAGCAGTTCTTC
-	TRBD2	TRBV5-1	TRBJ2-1	CASTPGGYNEQFF	TGCGCCAGCACCCCGGGGGGTTACAATGAGCAGTTCTTC
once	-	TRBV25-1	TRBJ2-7	CASSDYLVASEQYF	TGTGCCAGCAGTGATTATCTCGTGGCCTCGGAGCAGTACTTC
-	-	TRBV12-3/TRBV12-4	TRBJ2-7	CASSLMPVGEQYF	TGTGCCAGCAGTTTAATGCCCGTGGGAGAGCAGTACTTC
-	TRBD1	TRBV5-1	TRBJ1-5	CASSPGTGSNQPQHF	TGCGCCAGCAGCCCCGGGACAGGGAGCAATCAGCCCCAGCATTTT
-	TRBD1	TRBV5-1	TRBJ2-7	CASSRTGGNVIEEQYF	TGCGCCAGCAGCCGGACAGGGGGCAATGTTATCGAAGAGCAGTACTTC